These 20 T cell receptor beta chains originate from one sample sequenced in a study of radiotherapy plus CTLA-4 blockade in lung cancer (dated by TCRdb to between 2018 and 2020). Library preparation was by the immunoSEQ multiplex PCR assay. The table was pulled from immuneACCESS by TCRdb, which kept in-frame rearrangements only. Such tables lose some clones; where checked, under half of the loss comes from unresolved V genes, and the rest has no known cause. The sample contains tens of thousands of clones, roughly 85% of them found a single time. The ten largest clones represent 8.5% to 10% of the sample. The specimen comprised peripheral blood, sampled from a patient treated with radiotherapy plus ipilimumab. These receptors all come from a human donor with non-small cell lung cancer who had a complete response to radiotherapy plus ipilimumab.

This clone was picked up one time. V and J are TRBV5-1 and TRBJ1-3; D is uncertain. The CDR3 extends over 16 amino acids. Germline V CDR1 and CDR2: SGHRS, YFSETQ. V lost 0 bases to trimming and J lost 0 bases, with 10 bases between them. The CDR3 bases are TGCGCCAGCAGCTTGGTGTCCGGAAGCTCTGGAAACACCATATATTTT. Encoded protein: CASSLVSGSSGNTIYF.

In nucleotides, the CDR3 is TGTGCCAGCAGCCCCCGGATGCAACGAGACTATGGCTACACCTTC. Encoded protein: CASSPRMQRDYGYTF. The chain links TRBV7-6 to TRBJ1-2; D gene unclear. CDR1 and CDR2 from the germline V gene are SGHVS and FNYEAQ. Trimming left V 5 bases short and J 3 bases short, with 16 bases between. The CDR3 totals 15 residues.

The rearrangement joins TRBV19 to TRBJ1-2, with 9 nucleotides matching TRBD1. Germline CDR1 LNHDA, CDR2 SQIVND (reference sequence). Trimming cost V 5 bases and J 5 bases; bases outside gene matches: 3. The CDR3 has 13 amino acids. This CDR3 is CASSGTGRYGYTF. The CDR3 bases are TGTGCCAGTAGTGGGACAGGGCGGTATGGCTACACCTTC.

The V and J genes are TRBV19 and TRBJ2-7; 7 bases are a match to TRBD1. The trim removed 4 bases at V and 5 bases at J, leaving 11 bases unmatched. Germline lookup yields CDR1 LNHDA and CDR2 SQIVND (reference sequence). The CDR3 totals 15 residues. The CDR3 DNA follows: TGTGCCAGTAGTAACCCGGGACAGCCAGGTAACGAGCAGTACTTC. Protein: CASSNPGQPGNEQYF.

This chain connects TRBV28 to TRBJ2-5; TRBD2 aligns across 11 bases. Germline V lookup: CDR1 MDHEN, CDR2 SYDVKM. The CDR3 totals 16 residues. Losses at the gene ends were 4 bases for V and 1 base for J; bases not matched to a gene: 5. In DNA form, the CDR3 reads TGTGCCAGCAGTTCGAGACTAGCGGGGCTCCAAGAGACCCAGTACTTC. Its protein is CASSSRLAGLQETQYF. The full variable domain, in which reference TRBV28 and TRBJ2-5 provide the parts outside the CDR3, is DVKVTQSSRYLVKRTGEKVFLECVQDMDHENMFWYRQDPGLGLRLIYFSYDVKMKEKGDIPEGYSVSREKKERFSLILESASTNQTSMYLCASSSRLAGLQETQYFGPGTRLLVL.

This clone was seen a few times. V is TRBV27 and J is TRBJ1-2, with D perhaps matching TRBD1 (6 bases). The V end lost 4 bases, the J end lost 3 bases, and 21 bases lay between the germline ends. The germline CDR1 and CDR2 sequences are MNHEY and SMNVEV (reference sequence). There are 17 residues in the CDR3. The CDR3 coding sequence is TGTGCCAGCAGTTCGAAAGGCCGGGACAAAGTTGACTATGGCTACACCTTC. Translating it yields CASSSKGRDKVDYGYTF.

This clone turned up a few times. DNA of the CDR3: TGTGCTAGTGCTCCCCTCAGGGAGTCTTTCTACAATGAGCAGTTCTTC. Amino acids: CASAPLRESFYNEQFF. The chain recombines TRBV12-5 with TRBJ2-1, with D tentatively TRBD1 or TRBD2 (5 bases each). The germline V and J ends were trimmed by 7 bases and 3 bases, with 19 bases remaining between them. This CDR3 is built from 16 residues. CDR1 and CDR2 from the germline V gene are LGHNT and FRNRAP.

J is TRBJ2-3 and V is TRBV7-6; 10 bases are shared with TRBD2. Germline V CDR1 and CDR2: SGHVS, FNYEAQ. The length of the CDR3 is 19 residues. V shed 1 base, J shed 0 bases, and the junction held 10 bases outside the gene matches. The DNA for the CDR3 is TGTGCCAGCAGCTTAGTAGGGCTAGCGGGGGTTTATAGCACAGATACGCAGTATTTT. It codes for CASSLVGLAGVYSTDTQYF.

About this clone itself: Mismatch with germline at one junction end may stem from a read error. The rearrangement joins TRBV5-1 to TRBJ2-2; D is unresolved. The CDR3 spans 14 residues. Germline values: CDR1 SGHRS, CDR2 YFSETQ. The CDR3 here is CASSSGLTAGELFF. For the CDR3, the DNA is TGTGCCAGCAGCTCGGGCCTAACTGCCGGGGAGCTGTTTTTT.

The chain has TRBV5-1 and TRBJ2-3; weak D call: TRBD1 (6 bases). The germline V gene encodes CDR1 SGHRS and CDR2 YFSETQ. The CDR3 contains 14 residues. V lost 6 bases and J 1 base, leaving 12 bases between the germline ends. The CDR3 protein is CASTADSRTDTQYF. The DNA of the CDR3 is TGCGCCAGCACCGCGGACAGTCGCACAGATACGCAGTATTTT. Complete variable domain (other parts from reference TRBV5-1 and TRBJ2-3): KAGVTQTPRYLIKTRGQQVTLSCSPISGHRSVSWYQQTPGQGLQFLFEYFSETQRNKGNFPGRFSGRQFSNSRSEMNVSTLELGDSALYLCASTADSRTDTQYFGPGTRLTVL.

This chain joins TRBV6-7 and TRBJ2-1; 14 bases agree with TRBD2. TRBV6-7 is an ORF for which the function is uncertain. The V and J ends lost 2 bases and 8 bases, in that order; junction bases with no gene match: 8. The CDR3 spans 17 residues. CDR3 sequence: CASSYPTGTSGRHEQFF. The CDR3 DNA follows: TGTGCCAGCAGTTACCCGACCGGGACTAGCGGGAGACATGAGCAGTTCTTC.

DNA for the CDR3: TGTGCCAGCTCAAAAAGAGAAGAGACCCAGTACTTC. It encodes CASSKREETQYF. The chain links TRBV18 to TRBJ2-5; no definite D call. V lost 5 bases and J lost 3, with 7 bases in between. The CDR3 spans 12 residues. Germline CDR1 is KGHSH and CDR2 is LQKENI.

The V and J genes are TRBV18 and TRBJ1-2; TRBD1 aligns across 9 bases. The CDR3 runs 16 residues. The germline gives CDR1 KGHSH, CDR2 LQKENI. V shed 3 bases and J 4 bases; nucleotides not matched to a gene: 9. In nucleotides, the CDR3 is TGTGCCAGCTCACCGAGTACCGGACAGGGGTCCTATGGCTACACCTTC. Translated, it gives CASSPSTGQGSYGYTF.

The chain carries TRBV7-9 and TRBJ1-1; no clear D. The CDR3 runs 14 residues. CDR1 is SEHNR and CDR2 is FQNEAQ in the germline V gene (reference sequence). Trimming removed 2 bases at V and 4 bases at J, with 11 bases between. The CDR3 region is CASSLTGKITEAFF. CDR3 nucleotide sequence: TGTGCCAGCAGCTTAACCGGGAAGATCACTGAAGCTTTCTTT. The full variable domain, completed using reference TRBV7-9 and TRBJ1-1, is DTGVSQNPRHKITKRGQNVTFRCDPISEHNRLYWYRQTLGQGPEFLTYFQNEAQLEKSRLLSDRFSAERPKGSFSTLEIQRTEQGDSAMYLCASSLTGKITEAFFGQGTRLTVV.

The chain recombines TRBV19 with TRBJ1-5; the D gene is possibly TRBD1 (5 bases). Germline V gene sequence: CDR1 LNHDA, CDR2 SQIVND (reference sequence). The CDR3 consists of 12 residues. V gave up 6 bases and J gave up 5 bases, with 8 bases separating them. The CDR3 coding sequence is TGTGCCAGTAGATCGGGGGATCAGCCCCAGCATTTT. This sequence encodes CASRSGDQPQHF.

The rearrangement uses TRBV28 and TRBJ1-4; 9 positions match TRBD1. The germline V gene encodes CDR1 MDHEN and CDR2 SYDVKM. This CDR3 region has 15 residues. The V gene end was trimmed by 8 bases and the J gene end by 10 bases; junction bases not matched to a gene: 14. The CDR3 loop reads CASLGTGLGSVKLFF. The CDR3 DNA reads TGTGCCAGCTTAGGGACAGGGCTGGGCTCCGTAAAACTGTTTTTT. The full variable domain, with the rest looked up from reference TRBV28 and TRBJ1-4, is DVKVTQSSRYLVKRTGEKVFLECVQDMDHENMFWYRQDPGLGLRLIYFSYDVKMKEKGDIPEGYSVSREKKERFSLILESASTNQTSMYLCASLGTGLGSVKLFFGSGTQLSVL.

The chain uses TRBV7-9 and TRBJ2-3, with 15 bases that match TRBD2. CDR1 and CDR2 (germline): SEHNR, FQNEAQ (reference sequence). CDR3 length equals 19 residues. With 5 bases clipped from V and 0 bases from J, the junction kept 9 bases outside the gene matches. The CDR3, as DNA: TGTGCCAGCAGCCGAAGCCCCGGACTAGCGGGGGGGAGCACAGATACGCAGTATTTT. It yields the protein CASSRSPGLAGGSTDTQYF. Drawing the rest from reference TRBV7-9 and TRBJ2-3, the complete variable domain is DTGVSQNPRHKITKRGQNVTFRCDPISEHNRLYWYRQTLGQGPEFLTYFQNEAQLEKSRLLSDRFSAERPKGSFSTLEIQRTEQGDSAMYLCASSRSPGLAGGSTDTQYFGPGTRLTVL.

The gene calls are TRBV5-1 and TRBJ1-1, with D perhaps TRBD1 (5 bases). The length of the CDR3 is 13 residues. The V gene's germline CDR1 is SGHRS and CDR2 YFSETQ. Trimming cost V 6 bases and J 0 bases, with 9 bases left between them. CDR3 nucleotide sequence: TGCGCCAGCAAACAGGCTTTGAACACTGAAGCTTTCTTT. Translated, it gives CASKQALNTEAFF.

The chain recombines TRBV18 with TRBJ2-5; D not resolved. The germline gives CDR1 KGHSH, CDR2 LQKENI. V was pared by 3 bases and J by 5 bases, with 7 bases between. The CDR3 contains 12 residues. The CDR3 protein is CASSPLSETQYF. The CDR3 DNA reads as TGTGCCAGCTCACCCCTTTCCGAGACCCAGTACTTC.

J is TRBJ2-4 and V is TRBV18; no reliable D call. V gave up 3 bases and J gave up 8 bases, with 14 bases separating them. The germline CDR1 and CDR2 sequences are KGHSH and LQKENI. The CDR3 length is 14 residues. CDR3 coding DNA: TGTGCCAGCTCACCCTCGGGTAGGGTGGACATTCAGTACTTC. Amino acids: CASSPSGRVDIQYF. Combining the CDR3 with reference TRBV18 and TRBJ2-4 gives the whole variable domain NAGVMQNPRHLVRRRGQEARLRCSPMKGHSHVYWYRQLPEEGLKFMVYLQKENIIDESGMPKERFSAEFPKEGPSILRIQQVVRGDSAAYFCASSPSGRVDIQYFGAGTRLSVL.